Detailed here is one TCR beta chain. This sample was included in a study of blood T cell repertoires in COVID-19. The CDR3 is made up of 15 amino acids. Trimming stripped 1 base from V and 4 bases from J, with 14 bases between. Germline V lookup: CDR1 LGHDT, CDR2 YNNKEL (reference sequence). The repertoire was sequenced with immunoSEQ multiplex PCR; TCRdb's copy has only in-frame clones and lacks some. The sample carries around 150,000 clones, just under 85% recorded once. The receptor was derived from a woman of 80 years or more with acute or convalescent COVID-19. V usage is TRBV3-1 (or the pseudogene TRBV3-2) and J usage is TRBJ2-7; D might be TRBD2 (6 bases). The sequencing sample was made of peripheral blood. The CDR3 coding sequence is TGTGCCAGCAGCCAAGGGGCCGGGAGTCGGTACGAGCAGTACTTC. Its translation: CASSQGAGSRYEQYF.